This entry is about one T cell receptor beta chain. The Seattle patients joined while their infection was active and were tracked longitudinally afterward. Authors' data handling: Estimation of nucleated cell counts was performed using reference gene primer amplification. Assay: immunoSEQ multiplex PCR; the TCRdb copy retains only in-frame clones and omits some. The D gene and trimming were derived from the DNA, and the V and J assignments and clone size from that table. This table has hundreds of thousands of clones, about 82% appearing once. The sample is drawn from a study of blood T cell repertoires in COVID-19. Looking at the study overall: Some COVID-19 samples were acute and others convalescent; all came from the United States, Italy and Spain. T cells, B-cell-depleted T cells, or PBMCs provided the cDNA or gDNA that served as material.

The V gene's germline CDR1 is SGHRS and CDR2 YFSETQ. The CDR3 spans 14 residues. V was trimmed by 7 bases and J by 7 bases, leaving 18 bases between them. The TCR originated in a woman of 80 years or more with COVID-19, enrolled during active disease. This chain links TRBV5-1 with TRBJ2-1; D perhaps matches TRBD1 (6 bases). Sequenced sample: peripheral blood. CDR3 amino acids: CASFREGGGNEQFF. CDR3 bases: TGCGCCAGCTTCAGGGAAGGGGGTGGAAATGAGCAGTTCTTC. Using reference TRBV5-1 and TRBJ2-1 for the parts outside the CDR3, the full variable domain is KAGVTQTPRYLIKTRGQQVTLSCSPISGHRSVSWYQQTPGQGLQFLFEYFSETQRNKGNFPGRFSGRQFSNSRSEMNVSTLELGDSALYLCASFREGGGNEQFFGPGTRLTVL.